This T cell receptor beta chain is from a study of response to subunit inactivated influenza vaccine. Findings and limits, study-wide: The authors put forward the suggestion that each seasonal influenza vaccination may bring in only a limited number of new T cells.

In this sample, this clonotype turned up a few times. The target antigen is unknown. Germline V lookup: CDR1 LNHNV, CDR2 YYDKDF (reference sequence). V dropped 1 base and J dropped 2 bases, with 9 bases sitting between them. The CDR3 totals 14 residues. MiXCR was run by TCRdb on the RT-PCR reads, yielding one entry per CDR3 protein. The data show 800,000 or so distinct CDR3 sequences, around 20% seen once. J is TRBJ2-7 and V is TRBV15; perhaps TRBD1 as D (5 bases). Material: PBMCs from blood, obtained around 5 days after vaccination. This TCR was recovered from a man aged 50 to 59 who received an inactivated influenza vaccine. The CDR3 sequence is CATSRGTFAYEQYF. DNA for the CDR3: TGTGCCACCAGCAGAGGGACATTTGCCTACGAGCAGTACTTC.